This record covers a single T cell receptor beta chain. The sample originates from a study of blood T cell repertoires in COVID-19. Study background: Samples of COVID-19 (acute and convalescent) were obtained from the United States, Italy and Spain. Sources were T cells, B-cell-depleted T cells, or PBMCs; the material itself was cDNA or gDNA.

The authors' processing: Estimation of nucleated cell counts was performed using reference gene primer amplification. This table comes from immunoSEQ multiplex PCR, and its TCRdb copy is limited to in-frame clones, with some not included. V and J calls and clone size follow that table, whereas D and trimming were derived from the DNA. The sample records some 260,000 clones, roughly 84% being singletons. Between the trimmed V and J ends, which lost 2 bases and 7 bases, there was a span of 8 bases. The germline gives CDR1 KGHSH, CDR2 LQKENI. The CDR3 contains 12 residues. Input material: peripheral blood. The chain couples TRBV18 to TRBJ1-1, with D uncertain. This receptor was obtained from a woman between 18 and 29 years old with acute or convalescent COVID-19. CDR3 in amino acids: CASSPGLFEAFF. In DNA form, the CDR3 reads TGTGCCAGCTCACCAGGACTTTTTGAAGCTTTCTTT.